The T cell receptor beta chain under discussion was sequenced for a study of T cell responses to AZD1222 COVID-19 vaccine (dated by TCRdb to about 2021). With respect to the entire study: TCR sequencing covered 233 trial participants: 200 to 210 given two doses of AZD1222 and approximately 26 given two doses of MenACWY control vaccine. Trial participants were enrolled by age into subgroups of 18-55, 56-69 and 70-plus years, and around 150, 28 and 57 TCR-sequenced participants, respectively, were included in these subgroups.

About this clone itself: Its antigen is unknown. Base-call qualities are not available, and no considerably larger clone is one nucleotide away.

The CDR3 regions of human TCRbeta chains were analyzed by immunosequencing. The original pipeline was this. TCRs in the repertoires were matched against a reference library of SARS-CoV-2-specific TCRs that had been generated with the MIRA antigen-specificity platform. Breadth was defined as the fraction of unique TCRs that were SARS-CoV-2-associated. Depth was defined as the fraction of total T cells that were SARS-CoV-2-associated. Using the MIRA data, each spike-specific TCR was assigned both to the spike region to which the TCR was reactive and to a CD4 or CD8 class. Log10-transformed breadth and depth values were compared by one-way ANOVA with Sidak's multiple comparisons tests. TCRdb took this table from immuneACCESS and kept in-frame rearrangements with V and J called. Such tables lack part of the clones; where checked against another copy, unresolved V genes explain under half of the gap, and the rest is unexplained. V, J and clone size derive from that table, while D and trimming were established from the DNA sequence. Across this sample there are about 180,000 clones, with 88% seen only once. Of the sample, around a tenth is held by the ten largest clones.

Study-wide findings and limitations: CD4 TCRs associated with the vaccine covered the entire spike protein, and the dominant responses were in regions 160-218 and 743-854. Conclusions about previously exposed vaccinees are limited, since just six AZD1222 recipients were seropositive for SARS-CoV-2 at baseline. After two AZD1222 doses, spike-specific TCR breadth and depth were significantly higher than at day 0 and than in MenACWY recipients. Because no samples from the day 14 peak response were available, repertoires could be characterized only after the peak T cell response. In the small 56-69-year group, the increase in depth fell short of significance, most likely because of low power. Participants were mostly white British, with more females than males. The authors suggested clonal diversity may have been underestimated. Epitopes outside the regions mutated in the B.1.351 and B.1.1.7 variants were reportedly recognized by nearly half of the unique spike-specific TCRs.

CDR1 SGHNT and CDR2 YENEEA were looked up in the germline V gene. The CDR3 sequence holds 13 residues, the cysteine and phenylalanine included. The DNA shown is the 39-base CDR3, in frame from base 1. Trimming costs V 4 bases and J 8 bases, and their ends lie 14 bases apart. This specimen's time point label, per the study, means: about 28 days (+/-7) after the second vaccine dose. AZD1222 recipients with second doses at about 4 weeks or about 12 weeks were pooled, because spike-specific TCR depth and breadth did not differ between schedules. Vaccinee samples came from UK trials COV001 and COV002, including a single-blind randomized controlled phase 2/3 trial of AZD1222 (ChAdOx1 nCoV-19) in healthy adults. Trial participant PBMC samples were collected at day 0 and day 28 after the second dose for TCRbeta chain sequencing.

Material: peripheral blood, obtained 28 days after the second AZD1222 dose. The rearrangement joined TRBV11-3 to TRBJ1-1; the D gene remains uncertain. This TCR was recovered from an adult who received the AZD1222 COVID-19 vaccine. The nucleotides are TGTGCCAGCAGCTCCGGGAGGACTGGCGAAGCTTTCTTT. This is translated as CASSSGRTGEAFF.